This T cell receptor beta chain was recorded in a study of tissue-resident memory T cells in lung cancer (dated by TCRdb to between 2019 and 2020). About the investigation overall: TCR beta-chain sequencing compared paired tumor TRM and tumor non-TRM populations from around ten lung cancer patients.

Here is what the overall study found, with its caveats: Expanded clonotypes accounted for an average of approximately 74% of tumor TRM repertoires and around half of tumor non-TRM repertoires. A significantly more restricted TCR repertoire was observed in tumor TRM cells than in tumor non-TRM cells, as reflected by lower Shannon-Wiener and inverse Simpson diversity.

CD8+ T cells were sorted by CD103 expression on a BD FACSAria-II directly into ice-cold TRIzol LS reagent. Freshly resected lung tumor tissue was collected at the time of surgical resection. After Fc receptor blocking, the fresh cells were stained for CD45, CD4, CD3, CD8A and CD103, and DAPI served for live/dead discrimination. Total RNA was purified from sorted CD103+ and CD103- CD8+ T cells using a miRNeasy kit. Tumor-infiltrating CD8+ cytotoxic T cells were sorted by CD103 expression to separate tissue-resident memory (TRM) cells from non-TRM cells. Patients with treatment-naive lung cancer were used as donors. Upon referral, patients with respiratory malignancies who were newly diagnosed and untreated were recruited prospectively. This clonotype is large (0.1 to 1%) in its sample. Its antigen is not yet known. No clone much larger than this one lies a single base away; base qualities are absent.

The germline V gene (reference sequence) yields DFQATT for CDR1 and SNEGSKA for CDR2. The CDR3 contains 13 residues, cysteine and phenylalanine counted. Of the read, only the CDR3 DNA is kept; its 39 bases are in frame from base 1. From V the trimming removes 5 bases and from J it removes 2 bases, while the gene matches leave 6 bases of the junction unaccounted for. Sequencer: Illumina MiSeq. Unique molecular identifiers were incorporated into the TCR sequencing libraries, and TruSeq single indexes were used for indexing. On the authors' methods: TCR reads were mapped and error-corrected with MIGEC v1.2.7 and were then analyzed with VDJtools v1.1.7, with default settings applied for both tools. Shannon-Wiener and inverse Simpson indices were computed in VDJtools to quantify repertoire diversity. Expanded TCRbeta clonotypes were defined by a frequency threshold of at least three. Wilcoxon rank-sum tests across nine to ten patients were used for statistical comparisons of TCR diversity between tumor TRM and non-TRM populations. TCRdb ran its own pipeline on the public reads, namely fastp trimming at Q25 and MiXCR clone calling, and kept in-frame beta chains. All rows with the same CDR3 protein become a single entry with the most common DNA and genes. The V and J calls, along with clone size, are taken from TCRdb and not from the paper's own processing. For this sample there are roughly 440 distinct CDR3 sequences; about a sixth appear just once. The biggest ten clones account for around 43% of the sample.

The rearranged chain carries TRBV20-1 and TRBJ2-7; the central 7 bases match TRBD2. The sequenced material came from CD103- CD8+ T cells from lung tumor tissue. The cell subset or site tag for this specimen amounts to: non-TRM CD8+ CTLs. This clonotype was obtained from a human donor with treatment-naive lung cancer (subtype not recorded). The CDR3 region has the sequence CSARGRSAYEQYF. The DNA sequence follows: TGCAGTGCTCGCGGGAGATCCGCCTACGAGCAGTACTTC.